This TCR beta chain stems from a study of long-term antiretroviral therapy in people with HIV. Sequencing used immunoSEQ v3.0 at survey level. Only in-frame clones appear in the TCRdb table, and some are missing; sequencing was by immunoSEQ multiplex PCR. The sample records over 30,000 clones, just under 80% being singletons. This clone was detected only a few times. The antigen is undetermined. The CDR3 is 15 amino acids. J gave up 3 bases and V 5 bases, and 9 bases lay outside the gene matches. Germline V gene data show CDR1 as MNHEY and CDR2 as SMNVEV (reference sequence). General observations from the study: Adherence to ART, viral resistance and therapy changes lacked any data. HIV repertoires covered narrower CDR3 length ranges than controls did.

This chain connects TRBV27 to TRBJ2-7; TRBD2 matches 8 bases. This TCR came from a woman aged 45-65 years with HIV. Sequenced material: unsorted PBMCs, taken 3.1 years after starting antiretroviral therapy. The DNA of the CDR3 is TGTGCCAGCAGTCTCCTGGGCGGGGGGAGCTACGAGCAGTACTTC. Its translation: CASSLLGGGSYEQYF.